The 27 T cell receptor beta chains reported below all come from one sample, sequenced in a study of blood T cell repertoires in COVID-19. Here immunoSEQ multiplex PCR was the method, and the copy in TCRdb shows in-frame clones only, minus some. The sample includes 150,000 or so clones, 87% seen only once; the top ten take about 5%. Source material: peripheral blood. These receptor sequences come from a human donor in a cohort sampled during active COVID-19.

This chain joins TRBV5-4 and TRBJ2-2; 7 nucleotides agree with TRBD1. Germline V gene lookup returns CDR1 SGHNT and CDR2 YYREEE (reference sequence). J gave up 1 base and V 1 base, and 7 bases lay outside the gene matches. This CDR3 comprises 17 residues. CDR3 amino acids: CASSLRFRQGNTGELFF. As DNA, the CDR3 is TGTGCCAGCAGCTTGAGGTTCCGACAGGGGAACACCGGGGAGCTGTTTTTT.

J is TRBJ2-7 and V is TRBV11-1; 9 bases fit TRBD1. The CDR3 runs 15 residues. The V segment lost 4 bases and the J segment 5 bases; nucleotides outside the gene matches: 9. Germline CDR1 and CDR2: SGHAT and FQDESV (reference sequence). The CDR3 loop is CASSSTGTGFHEQYF. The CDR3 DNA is TGTGCCAGCAGCTCCACCGGGACAGGGTTCCACGAGCAGTACTTC.

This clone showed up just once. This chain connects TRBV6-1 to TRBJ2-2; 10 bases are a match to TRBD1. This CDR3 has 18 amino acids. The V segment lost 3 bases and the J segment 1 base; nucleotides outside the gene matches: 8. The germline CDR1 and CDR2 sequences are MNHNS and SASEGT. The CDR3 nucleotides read TGTGCCAGCAGTGAGATAGGGGGGGACAGGGGGAACACCGGGGAGCTGTTTTTT. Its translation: CASSEIGGDRGNTGELFF.

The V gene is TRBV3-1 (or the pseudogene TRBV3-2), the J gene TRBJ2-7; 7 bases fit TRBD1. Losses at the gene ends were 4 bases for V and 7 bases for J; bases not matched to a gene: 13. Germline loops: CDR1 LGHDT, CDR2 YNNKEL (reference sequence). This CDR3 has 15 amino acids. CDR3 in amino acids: CASSPRTGPMSEQYF. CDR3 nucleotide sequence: TGTGCCAGCAGCCCTCGGACAGGTCCTATGAGTGAGCAGTACTTC.

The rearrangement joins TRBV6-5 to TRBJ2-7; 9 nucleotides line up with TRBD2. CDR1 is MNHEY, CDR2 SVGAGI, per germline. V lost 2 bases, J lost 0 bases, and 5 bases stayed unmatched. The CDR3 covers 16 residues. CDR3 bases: TGTGCCAGCAGTTACATCAGCGGGAGGAGCTCCTACGAGCAGTACTTC. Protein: CASSYISGRSSYEQYF.

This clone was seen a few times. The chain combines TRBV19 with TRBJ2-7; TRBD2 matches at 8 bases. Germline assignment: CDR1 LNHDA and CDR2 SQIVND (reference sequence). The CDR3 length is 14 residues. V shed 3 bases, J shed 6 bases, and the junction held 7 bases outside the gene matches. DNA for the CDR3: TGTGCCAGTAGTATTCAAGGGACTAGGGGCGAGCAGTACTTC. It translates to CASSIQGTRGEQYF.

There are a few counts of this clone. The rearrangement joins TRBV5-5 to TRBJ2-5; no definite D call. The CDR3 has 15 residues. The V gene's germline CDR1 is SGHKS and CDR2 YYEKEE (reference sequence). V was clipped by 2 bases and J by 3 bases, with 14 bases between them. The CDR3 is CASSFKTPDKETQYF. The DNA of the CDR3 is TGTGCCAGCAGCTTTAAGACACCGGATAAAGAGACCCAGTACTTC.

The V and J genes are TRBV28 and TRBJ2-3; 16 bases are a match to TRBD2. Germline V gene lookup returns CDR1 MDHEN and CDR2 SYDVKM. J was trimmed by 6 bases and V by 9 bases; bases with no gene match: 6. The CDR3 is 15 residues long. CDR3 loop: CASQGLAGGPDTQYF. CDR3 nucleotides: TGTGCCAGTCAGGGACTAGCGGGGGGGCCGGATACGCAGTATTTT.

The CDR3 region has the DNA TGTGCCAGCACCCCGGGGGGCGGAAACTATGGCTACACCTTC. Amino acid sequence: CASTPGGGNYGYTF. J is TRBJ1-2 and V is TRBV2; D perhaps matches TRBD1 (6 bases). CDR1 is SNHLY, CDR2 FYNNEI, per germline. V shed 7 bases and J shed 2 bases, with 14 bases lying between them. This CDR3 contains 14 residues.

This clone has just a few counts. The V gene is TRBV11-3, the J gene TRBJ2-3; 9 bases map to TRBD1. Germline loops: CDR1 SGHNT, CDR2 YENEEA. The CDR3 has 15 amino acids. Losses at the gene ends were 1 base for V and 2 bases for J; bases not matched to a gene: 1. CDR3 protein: CASSLGQGVTDTQYF. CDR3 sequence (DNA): TGTGCCAGCAGCTTAGGACAGGGGGTCACAGATACGCAGTATTTT. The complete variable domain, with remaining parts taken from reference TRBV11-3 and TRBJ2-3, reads EAGVVQSPRYKIIEKKQPVAFWCNPISGHNTLYWYLQNLGQGPELLIRYENEEAVDDSQLPKDRFSAERLKGVDSTLKIQPAELGDSAVYLCASSLGQGVTDTQYFGPGTRLTVL.

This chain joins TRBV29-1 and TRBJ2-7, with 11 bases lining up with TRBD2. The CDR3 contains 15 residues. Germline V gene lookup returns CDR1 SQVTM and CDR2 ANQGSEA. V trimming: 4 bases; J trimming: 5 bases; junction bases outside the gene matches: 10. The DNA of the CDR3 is TGCAGCGTTGCCCCCACTAGCGGGAGACTCCACGAGCAGTACTTC. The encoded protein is CSVAPTSGRLHEQYF.

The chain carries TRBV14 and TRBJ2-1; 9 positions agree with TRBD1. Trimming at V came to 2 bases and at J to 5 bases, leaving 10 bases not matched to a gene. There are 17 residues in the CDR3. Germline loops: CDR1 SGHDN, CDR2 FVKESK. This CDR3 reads CASSQTLGTGLNNEQFF. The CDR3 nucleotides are TGTGCCAGCAGCCAAACTCTCGGGACAGGGCTCAACAATGAGCAGTTCTTC. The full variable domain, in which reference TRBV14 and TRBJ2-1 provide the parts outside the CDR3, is EAGVTQFPSHSVIEKGQTVTLRCDPISGHDNLYWYRRVMGKEIKFLLHFVKESKQDESGMPNNRFLAERTGGTYSTLKVQPAELEDSGVYFCASSQTLGTGLNNEQFFGPGTRLTVL.

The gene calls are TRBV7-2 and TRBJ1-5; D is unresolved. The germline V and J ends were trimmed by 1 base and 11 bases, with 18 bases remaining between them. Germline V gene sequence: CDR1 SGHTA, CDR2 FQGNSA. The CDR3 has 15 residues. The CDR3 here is CASSLEAAGTGSQHF. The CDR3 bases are TGTGCCAGCAGCTTAGAGGCTGCGGGCACCGGGTCCCAGCATTTT.

CDR3 nucleotide sequence: TGCGCCAGCAGGTCGGGACAGGGTAACGAGCAGTACTTC. It encodes CASRSGQGNEQYF. The V gene is TRBV4-3, the J gene TRBJ2-7, with 9 nucleotides matching TRBD1. The germline V gene encodes CDR1 LGHNA and CDR2 YSLEER. V lost 6 bases and J lost 5; bases outside the gene matches: 5. This CDR3 comprises 13 residues.

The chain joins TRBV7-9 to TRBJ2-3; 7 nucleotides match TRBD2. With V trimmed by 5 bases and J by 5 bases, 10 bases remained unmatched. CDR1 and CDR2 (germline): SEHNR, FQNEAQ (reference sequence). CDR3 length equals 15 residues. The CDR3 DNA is TGTGCCAGCAGCACTAGCGCGGGAGTACAAGATACGCAGTATTTT. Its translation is CASSTSAGVQDTQYF.

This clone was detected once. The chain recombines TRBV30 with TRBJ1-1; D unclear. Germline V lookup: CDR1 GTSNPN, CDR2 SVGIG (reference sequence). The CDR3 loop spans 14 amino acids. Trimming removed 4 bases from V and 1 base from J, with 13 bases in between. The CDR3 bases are TGTGCCTGGAACCTACCAAACCGGAACACTGAAGCTTTCTTT. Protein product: CAWNLPNRNTEAFF.

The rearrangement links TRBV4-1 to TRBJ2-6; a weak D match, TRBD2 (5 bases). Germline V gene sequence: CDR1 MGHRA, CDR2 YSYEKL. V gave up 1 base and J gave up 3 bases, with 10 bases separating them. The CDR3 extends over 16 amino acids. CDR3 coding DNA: TGCGCCAGCAGCCAAGTCGAGGGAAATGGGGCCAACGTCCTGACTTTC. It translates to CASSQVEGNGANVLTF.

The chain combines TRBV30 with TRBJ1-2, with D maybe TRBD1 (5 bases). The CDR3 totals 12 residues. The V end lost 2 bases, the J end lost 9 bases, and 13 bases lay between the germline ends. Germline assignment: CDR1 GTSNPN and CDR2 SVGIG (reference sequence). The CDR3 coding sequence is TGTGCCTGGAGTAGACGGGGGTATAGCTACACCTTC. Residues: CAWSRRGYSYTF.

The CDR3 region has the DNA TGTGCCAGCTCACCGCCCGGGACTAGAGTCTCCGAGCAGTACTTC. It encodes CASSPPGTRVSEQYF. The J gene is TRBJ2-7, the V gene TRBV18, with 8 bases matching TRBD2. Looked up from germline, CDR1 is KGHSH and CDR2 is LQKENI. V lost 3 bases, J lost 6 bases, and 10 bases stayed unmatched. CDR3 size: 15 residues.

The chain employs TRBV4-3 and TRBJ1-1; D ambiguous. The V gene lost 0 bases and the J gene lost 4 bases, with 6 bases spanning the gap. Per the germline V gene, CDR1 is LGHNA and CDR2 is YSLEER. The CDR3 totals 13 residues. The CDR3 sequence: CASSQDRGTEAFF. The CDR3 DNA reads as TGCGCCAGCAGCCAAGATCGGGGCACTGAAGCTTTCTTT.

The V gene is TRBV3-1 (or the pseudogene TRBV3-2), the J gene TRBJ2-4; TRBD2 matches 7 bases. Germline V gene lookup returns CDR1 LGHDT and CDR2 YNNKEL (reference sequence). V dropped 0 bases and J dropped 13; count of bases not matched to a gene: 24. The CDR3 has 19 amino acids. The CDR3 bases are TGTGCCAGCAGCCAAGATACCCTAGATAGCGCGGGATGGGGAGGGAGGCAGTACTTC. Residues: CASSQDTLDSAGWGGRQYF.

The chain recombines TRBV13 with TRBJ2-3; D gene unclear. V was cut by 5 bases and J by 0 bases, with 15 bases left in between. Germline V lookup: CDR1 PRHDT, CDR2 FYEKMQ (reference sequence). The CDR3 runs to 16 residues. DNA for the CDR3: TGTGCCAGCAGCCTTGGCGAGGTGACTAGCACAGATACGCAGTATTTT. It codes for CASSLGEVTSTDTQYF.

The CDR3 DNA reads TGTGCCAGCAGCCTCGGACTAGCGGGGGTTCAAGAGACCCAGTACTTC. Residues: CASSLGLAGVQETQYF. This chain uses TRBV3-1 (or the pseudogene TRBV3-2) with TRBJ2-5; TRBD2 matches at 13 bases. CDR1 is LGHDT and CDR2 is YNNKEL in the germline V gene (reference sequence). Trimming took 4 bases from V and 2 from J; bases not matched to a gene: 4. This CDR3 spans 16 amino acids.

CDR3 sequence reads: CASSFPTGAPYNEQFF. The CDR3 nucleotides read TGTGCCAGCAGCTTTCCGACAGGGGCACCCTACAATGAGCAGTTCTTC. J is TRBJ2-1 and V is TRBV5-6; 8 nucleotides match TRBD1. This CDR3 contains 16 residues. Germline CDR1 is SGHDT and CDR2 is YYEEEE. V shed 2 bases, J shed 2 bases, and the junction held 6 bases outside the gene matches.

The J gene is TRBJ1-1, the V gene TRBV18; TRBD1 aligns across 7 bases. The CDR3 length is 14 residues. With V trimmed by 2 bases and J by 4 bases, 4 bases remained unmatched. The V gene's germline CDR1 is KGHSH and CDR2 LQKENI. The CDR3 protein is CASSPGGGGTEAFF. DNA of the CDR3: TGTGCCAGCTCACCAGGAGGGGGCGGCACTGAAGCTTTCTTT.

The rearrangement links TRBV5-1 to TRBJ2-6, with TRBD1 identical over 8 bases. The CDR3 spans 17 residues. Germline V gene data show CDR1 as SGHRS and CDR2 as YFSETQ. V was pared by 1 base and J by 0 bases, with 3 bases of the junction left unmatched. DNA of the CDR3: TGCGCCAGCAGCTTGCGGCAGGGGGCCTCTGGGGCCAACGTCCTGACTTTC. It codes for CASSLRQGASGANVLTF. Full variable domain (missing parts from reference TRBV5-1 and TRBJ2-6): KAGVTQTPRYLIKTRGQQVTLSCSPISGHRSVSWYQQTPGQGLQFLFEYFSETQRNKGNFPGRFSGRQFSNSRSEMNVSTLELGDSALYLCASSLRQGASGANVLTFGAGSRLTVL.

The CDR3 coding sequence is TGTGCCAGCAGTATACAGGTGATAGGGGGCTACACCTTC. The encoded protein is CASSIQVIGGYTF. This chain joins TRBV6-2 or TRBV6-3 and TRBJ1-2, with D perhaps TRBD1 (5 bases). Trimming took 5 bases from V and 8 from J, leaving 15 bases between them. CDR1 and CDR2 from the germline V gene are MNHEY and SVGEGT. The CDR3 runs to 13 residues.